The T cell receptor beta chain described here comes from a study of cytomegalovirus exposure and HLA in healthy donors. The overall study: Later, an analysis reported that the 95 to 150 validation repertoires had used the same platform as the approximately 600 first-cohort repertoires.

Whole-study findings and limits: TCR beta chains numbering more than 150 were designated cytomegalovirus-associated.

The CDR3 sequence is 17 residues long. Germline V CDR1 and CDR2: SGDLS, YYNGEE. V was cut by 3 bases and J by 4 bases, with 20 bases left in between. Clones were sequenced by immunoSEQ multiplex PCR, and TCRdb holds only the in-frame ones, with some missing. The sample includes 65,000 to 80,000 clones, 94% seen only once; the top ten take approximately 3.3%. To note about this clone: Its target is unknown.

The source is a woman between 18 and 30 years old in good health and CMV-seropositive. The rearrangement uses TRBV9 and TRBJ1-3; possibly TRBD1 for D (6 bases). The specimen was PBMCs. The CDR3 sequence: CASSATGRPGSGNTIYF. CDR3 sequence (DNA): TGTGCCAGCAGCGCCACAGGGAGACCAGGATCAGGAAACACCATATATTTT.